This T cell receptor (beta chain) comes out of a study of T cell responses to AZD1222 COVID-19 vaccine. Study-wide results and caveats: Clonal diversity was possibly underestimated, and the donors were mostly white British, with more females. Distributed over spike, vaccine-associated CD4 TCRs predominated at 160-218 and 743-854.

The count of this clone is one. Its antigen is still unknown. The method was immunoSEQ multiplex PCR; TCRdb's version includes in-frame clones alone and lacks a portion of them. Of around 15,000 clones in the sample, 65% to 80% are singletons; the top ten hold 12% to 15%. The CDR3 totals 14 residues. Germline values: CDR1 SGHVS, CDR2 FQNEAQ. With 6 bases removed from V and 1 base from J, the gap between germline ends came to 12 bases. The rearrangement joins TRBV7-8 to TRBJ2-5; possible D gene TRBD1, 5 bases. This receptor was identified in an adult who received the AZD1222 COVID-19 vaccine. This specimen consisted of peripheral blood, obtained 28 days after the second AZD1222 dose. The CDR3 sequence is CASSLTEIQETQYF. In DNA form, the CDR3 reads TGTGCCAGCAGTCTGACAGAGATCCAAGAGACCCAGTACTTC.